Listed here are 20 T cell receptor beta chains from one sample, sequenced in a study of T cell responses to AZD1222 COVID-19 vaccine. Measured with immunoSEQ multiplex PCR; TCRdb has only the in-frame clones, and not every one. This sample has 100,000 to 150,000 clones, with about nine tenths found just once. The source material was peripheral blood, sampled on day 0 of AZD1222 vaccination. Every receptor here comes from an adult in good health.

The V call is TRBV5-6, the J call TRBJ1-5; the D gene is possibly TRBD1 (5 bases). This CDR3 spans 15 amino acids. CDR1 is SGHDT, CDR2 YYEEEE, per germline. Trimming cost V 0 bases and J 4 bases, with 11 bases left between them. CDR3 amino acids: CASSLGRATNQPQHF. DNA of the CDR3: TGTGCCAGCAGCTTGGGCAGGGCAACAAATCAGCCCCAGCATTTT.

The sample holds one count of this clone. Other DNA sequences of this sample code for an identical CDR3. CDR3 in amino acids: CASSTGGLNTEAFF. CDR3 in DNA: TGCGCCAGCAGCACTGGGGGGTTGAACACTGAAGCTTTCTTT. The chain uses TRBV5-1 and TRBJ1-1, with D perhaps TRBD1 (5 bases). V lost 4 bases to trimming and J lost 0 bases, with 10 bases between them. CDR1 is SGHRS and CDR2 is YFSETQ in the germline V gene. The CDR3 covers 14 residues. The whole variable domain, filled in from reference TRBV5-1 and TRBJ1-1, reads KAGVTQTPRYLIKTRGQQVTLSCSPISGHRSVSWYQQTPGQGLQFLFEYFSETQRNKGNFPGRFSGRQFSNSRSEMNVSTLELGDSALYLCASSTGGLNTEAFFGQGTRLTVV.

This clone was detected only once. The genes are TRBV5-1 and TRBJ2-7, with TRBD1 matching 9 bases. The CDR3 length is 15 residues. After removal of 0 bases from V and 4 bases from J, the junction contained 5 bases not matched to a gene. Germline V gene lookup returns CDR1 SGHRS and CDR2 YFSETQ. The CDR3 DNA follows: TGCGCCAGCAGCTTGGACAGGGGGCATCTGTACGAGCAGTACTTC. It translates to CASSLDRGHLYEQYF.

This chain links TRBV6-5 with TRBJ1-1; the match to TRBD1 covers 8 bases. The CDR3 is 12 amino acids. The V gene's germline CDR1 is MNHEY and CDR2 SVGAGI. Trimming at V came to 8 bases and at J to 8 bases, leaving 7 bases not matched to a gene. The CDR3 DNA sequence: TGTGCCAGCGGCTACCGACAGGGGGAAGCTTTCTTT. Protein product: CASGYRQGEAFF.

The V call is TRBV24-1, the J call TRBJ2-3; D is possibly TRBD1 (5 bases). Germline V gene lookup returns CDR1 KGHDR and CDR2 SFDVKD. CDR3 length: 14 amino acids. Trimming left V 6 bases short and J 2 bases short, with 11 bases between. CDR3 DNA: TGTGCCACCAGTAAGGCGACAGTCACAGATACGCAGTATTTT. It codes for CATSKATVTDTQYF.

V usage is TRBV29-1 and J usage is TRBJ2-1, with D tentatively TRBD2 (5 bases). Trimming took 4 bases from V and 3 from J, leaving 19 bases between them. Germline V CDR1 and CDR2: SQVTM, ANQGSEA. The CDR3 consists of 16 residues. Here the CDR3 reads CSVVSPQRKNYNEQFF. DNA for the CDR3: TGCAGCGTTGTTTCCCCCCAGCGGAAGAACTACAATGAGCAGTTCTTC.

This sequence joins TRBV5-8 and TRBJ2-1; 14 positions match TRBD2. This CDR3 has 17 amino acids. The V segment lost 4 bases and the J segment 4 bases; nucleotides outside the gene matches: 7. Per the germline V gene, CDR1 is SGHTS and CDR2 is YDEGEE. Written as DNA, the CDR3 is TGTGCCAGCAGCCCCAGACTAGCGGGGGGGCGATACAATGAGCAGTTCTTC. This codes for CASSPRLAGGRYNEQFF.

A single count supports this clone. The CDR3 loop reads CASSLSHPGNYGYTF. The CDR3, as DNA: TGTGCCAGCAGTTTATCCCACCCAGGAAACTATGGCTACACCTTC. The chain links TRBV28 to TRBJ1-2, with D hard to call. V gave up 1 base and J gave up 2 bases, with 11 bases separating them. Germline-derived CDR1 and CDR2 are MDHEN and SYDVKM. The CDR3 runs to 15 residues.

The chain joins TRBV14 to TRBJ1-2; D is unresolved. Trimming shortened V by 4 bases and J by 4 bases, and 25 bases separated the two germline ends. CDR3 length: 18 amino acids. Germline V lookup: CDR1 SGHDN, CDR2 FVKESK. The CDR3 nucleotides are TGTGCCAGCAGCCCAAAAGGTCCATACGGAGATCTAAGCTATGGCTACACCTTC. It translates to CASSPKGPYGDLSYGYTF.

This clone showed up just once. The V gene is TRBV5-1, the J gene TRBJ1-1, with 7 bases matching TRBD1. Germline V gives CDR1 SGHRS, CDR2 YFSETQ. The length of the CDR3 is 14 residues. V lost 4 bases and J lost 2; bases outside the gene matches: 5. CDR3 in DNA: TGCGCCAGCAGCGTAACAGGGGAAAACACTGAAGCTTTCTTT. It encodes CASSVTGENTEAFF.

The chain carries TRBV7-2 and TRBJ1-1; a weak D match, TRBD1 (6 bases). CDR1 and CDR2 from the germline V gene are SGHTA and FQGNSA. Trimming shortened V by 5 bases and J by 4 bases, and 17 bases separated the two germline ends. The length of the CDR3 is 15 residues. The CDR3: CASSLSTGLGTEAFF. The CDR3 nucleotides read TGTGCCAGCAGCCTATCAACAGGGCTGGGCACTGAAGCTTTCTTT.

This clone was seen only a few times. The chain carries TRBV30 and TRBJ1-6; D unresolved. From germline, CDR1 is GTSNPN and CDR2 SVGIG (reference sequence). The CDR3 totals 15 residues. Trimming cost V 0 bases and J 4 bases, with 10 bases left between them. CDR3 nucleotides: TGTGCCTGGAGTGTAAGGCAGGATTATAATTCACCCCTCCACTTT. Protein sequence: CAWSVRQDYNSPLHF.

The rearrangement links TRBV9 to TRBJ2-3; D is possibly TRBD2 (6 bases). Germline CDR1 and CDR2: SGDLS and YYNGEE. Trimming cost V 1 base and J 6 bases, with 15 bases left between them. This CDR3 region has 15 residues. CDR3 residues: CASSVSGGEWDTQYF. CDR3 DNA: TGTGCCAGCAGCGTAAGTGGCGGGGAGTGGGATACGCAGTATTTT.

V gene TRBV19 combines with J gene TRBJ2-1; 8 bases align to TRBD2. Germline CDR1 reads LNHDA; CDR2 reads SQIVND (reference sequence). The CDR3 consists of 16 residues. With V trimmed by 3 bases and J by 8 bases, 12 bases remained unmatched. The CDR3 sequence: CASSILSGVSGDEQFF. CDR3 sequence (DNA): TGTGCCAGTAGTATCCTTAGCGGGGTGAGTGGCGATGAGCAGTTCTTC. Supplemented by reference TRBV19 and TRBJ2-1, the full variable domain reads DGGITQSPKYLFRKEGQNVTLSCEQNLNHDAMYWYRQDPGQGLRLIYYSQIVNDFQKGDIAEGYSVSREKKESFPLTVTSAQKNPTAFYLCASSILSGVSGDEQFFGPGTRLTVL.

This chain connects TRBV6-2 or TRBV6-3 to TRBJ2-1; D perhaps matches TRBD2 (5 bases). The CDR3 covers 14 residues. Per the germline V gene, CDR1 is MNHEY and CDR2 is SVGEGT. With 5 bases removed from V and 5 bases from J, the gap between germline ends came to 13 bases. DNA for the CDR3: TGTGCCAGCAGTCTTACTAGTTACCACAATGAGCAGTTCTTC. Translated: CASSLTSYHNEQFF.

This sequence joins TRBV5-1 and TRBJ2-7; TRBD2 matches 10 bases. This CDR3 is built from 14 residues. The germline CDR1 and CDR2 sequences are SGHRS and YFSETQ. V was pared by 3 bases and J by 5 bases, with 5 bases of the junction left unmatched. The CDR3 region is CASSSRTSGNEQYF. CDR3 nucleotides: TGCGCCAGCAGCTCCAGGACTAGCGGTAACGAGCAGTACTTC.

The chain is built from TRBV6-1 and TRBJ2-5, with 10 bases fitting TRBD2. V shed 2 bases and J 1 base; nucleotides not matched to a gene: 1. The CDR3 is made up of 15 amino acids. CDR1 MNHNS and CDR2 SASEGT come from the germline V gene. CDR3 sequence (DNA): TGTGCCAGCAGTGAACTAGCGGGGGTCCAAGAGACCCAGTACTTC. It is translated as CASSELAGVQETQYF.

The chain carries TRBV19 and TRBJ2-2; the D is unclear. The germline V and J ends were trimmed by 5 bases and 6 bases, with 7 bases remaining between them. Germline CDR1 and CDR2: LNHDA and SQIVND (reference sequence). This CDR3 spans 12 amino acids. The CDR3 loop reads CASSWKAGELFF. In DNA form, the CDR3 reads TGTGCCAGTAGTTGGAAGGCCGGGGAGCTGTTTTTT.

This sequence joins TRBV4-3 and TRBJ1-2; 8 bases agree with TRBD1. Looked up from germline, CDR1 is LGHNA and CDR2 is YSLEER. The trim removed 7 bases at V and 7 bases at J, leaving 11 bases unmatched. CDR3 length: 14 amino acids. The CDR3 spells CASTSRQGASGYTF. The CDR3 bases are TGCGCCAGCACTTCGCGTCAGGGGGCGTCTGGCTACACCTTC.

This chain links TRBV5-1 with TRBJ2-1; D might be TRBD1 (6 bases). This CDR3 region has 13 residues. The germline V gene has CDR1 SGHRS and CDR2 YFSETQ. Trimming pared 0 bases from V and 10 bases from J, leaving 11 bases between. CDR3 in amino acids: CASSLDRVGEQFF. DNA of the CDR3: TGCGCCAGCAGCTTGGACAGGGTGGGGGAGCAGTTCTTC.